Described below is a single T cell receptor (beta chain) sequence and its context. It lacks a known antigen. No base quality values were provided; no much bigger clone lies one nucleotide off. CDR1 and CDR2 are drawn from the germline V gene: SGHDT, YYEEEE. Including the terminal cysteine and phenylalanine, the CDR3 comprises 15 residues. Of the read, only the CDR3 DNA is kept; its 45 bases are in frame from base 1. V is shortened by 5 bases, J by 6 bases, and the region joining them spans 15 bases. This sample is drawn from a study of blood T cell repertoires in COVID-19 (TCRdb year 2020). About the study as a whole: Collaborator samples came from the United States, Italy and Spain and covered acute and convalescent phases of COVID-19. Subjects who had been exposed to COVID-19, were actively infected with it, or had recovered from it provided the deeply sampled blood TCRbeta repertoires that made up the dataset. The repertoires were made available in a free public database intended to serve as a resource for research on the immune response to SARS-CoV-2. The sample metadata nearly always contained a de-identified subject ID, COVID-19 status, age in years and sex. The material from the prospective study consisted of cDNA or gDNA derived from T cells, B-cell-depleted T cells, or PBMCs. Samples were obtained from the ongoing ImmuneRACE study (first 160 participants) and from over 1,000 subjects provided by 6 global collaborators. Where HLA class I and class II types were available, the types were taken from metadata supplied by the sample provider, not from assay-based typing.

Paper-wide results and their limitations: How much clinical and demographic metadata was included differed by source and by participant, and the metadata was provided uncurated.

TCRbeta CDR3 regions were amplified from genomic DNA using the immunoSEQ Assay, a bias-controlled multiplex PCR. Per the authors' processing: The number of nucleated cells in each sample was estimated from the amplification of reference gene primers within the assay. To quantify the absolute abundance of each unique TCRbeta CDR3 rearrangement, sequence reads were collapsed and filtered. For each sample, productive Simpson clonality was calculated as the square root of Simpson's diversity index across productive rearrangements. The table comes from immuneACCESS by way of TCRdb, which keeps in-frame sequences with V and J called. Part of the clones is missing from these tables; in studies checked, under half for an unresolved V gene and the rest for unknown reasons. V and J calls and clone size are given by that table; D and trimming were obtained from the DNA. The sample table contains 300,000 to 400,000 clones; only one count was recorded for roughly nine tenths of them. About 0.93% of the sample rests with the top ten.

Enrolling through a virtual design, the prospective study's participants ranged in age from roughly 18 to 100 years and lived across roughly 23 United States geographic areas. In the prospective study, cohorts were assigned on the basis of participant-reported clinical history obtained from a screening survey and a study questionnaire. Recovered participants in ImmuneRACE Cohort 3 were defined as having two consecutive negative NP/OP PCR tests, clearance from a healthcare professional, or resolution of symptoms. In the prospective study, mobile phlebotomists collected whole blood, serum and a nasopharyngeal or oropharyngeal swab from each participant. Over an approximately 2-month period, participants in the prospective study had the option of providing additional blood draws and questionnaires. Prospective study blood samples were shipped either frozen or at room temperature before DNA extraction.

Sequencing was performed on PBMCs or T cells enriched from blood (not recorded which). The V gene is TRBV5-6 and the J gene is TRBJ1-6; the D region possibly corresponds to TRBD1 (6 bases align). This TCR was recovered from a woman aged 25 to 39 who had recovered from COVID-19. The DNA sequence is TGTGCCAGCAGTCACGGACAGCTACTTAATTCACCCCTCCACTTT. Protein translation: CASSHGQLLNSPLHF.